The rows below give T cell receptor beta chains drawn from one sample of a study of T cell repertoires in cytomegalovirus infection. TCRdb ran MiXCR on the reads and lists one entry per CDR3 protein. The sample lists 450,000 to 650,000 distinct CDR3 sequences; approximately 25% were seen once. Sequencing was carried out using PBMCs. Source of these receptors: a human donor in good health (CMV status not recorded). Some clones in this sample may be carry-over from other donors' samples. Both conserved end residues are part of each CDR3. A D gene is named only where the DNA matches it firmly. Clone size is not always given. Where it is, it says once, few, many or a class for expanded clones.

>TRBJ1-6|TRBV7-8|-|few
TGTGCCAGCGGAACCCGAGGCTCACCCCTCCACTTT
CASGTRGSPLHF
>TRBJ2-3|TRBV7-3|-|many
TGTGCCAGCAGCTTGGGGGGACATACCACAGATACGCAGTATTTT
CASSLGGHTTDTQYF
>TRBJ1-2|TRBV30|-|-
TGTGCCTGGAGTGTACGCCGGAGTGGCTACACCTTC
CAWSVRRSGYTF
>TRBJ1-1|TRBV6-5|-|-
TGTGCCAGCAGTTACTGGGGGGTCATGGACACTGAAGCTTTCTTT
CASSYWGVMDTEAFF
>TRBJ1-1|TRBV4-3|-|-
TGCGCCAGCAGCCAAGGGAACTGGCAGAACACTGAAGCTTTCTTT
CASSQGNWQNTEAFF
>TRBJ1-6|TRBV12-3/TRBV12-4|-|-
TGTGCCAGCAGCCCAAGGGGATCGGGGTCTAATTCACCCCTCCACTTT
CASSPRGSGSNSPLHF
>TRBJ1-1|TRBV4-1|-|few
TGCGCCAGCAGCCAAGTACCAGGCGCTGAAGCTTTCTTT
CASSQVPGAEAFF
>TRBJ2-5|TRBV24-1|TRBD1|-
TGTGCCACCTCCAGGGGGACAGGGTCTGTGAAGACCCAGTACTTC
CATSRGTGSVKTQYF
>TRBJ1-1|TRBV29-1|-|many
TGCAGCGTTGACGGGGAAGCTTTCTTT
CSVDGEAFF
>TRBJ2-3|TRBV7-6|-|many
TGTGCCAGCAGCCCTTTGGGGGGCTCAGGGGATACGCAGTATTTT
CASSPLGGSGDTQYF
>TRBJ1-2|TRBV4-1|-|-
TGCGCCAGCAGCGGGCTTACCTATGGCTACACCTTC
CASSGLTYGYTF
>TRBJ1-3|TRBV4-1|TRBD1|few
TGCGCCAGCAGCCAGCCGGGACAGGACTCGGGAAACACCATATATTTT
CASSQPGQDSGNTIYF
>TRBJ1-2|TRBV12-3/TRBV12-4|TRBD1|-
TGTGCCAGCAGTTTAGCGGGACAGGGGAGTGGCTATGGCTACACCTTC
CASSLAGQGSGYGYTF
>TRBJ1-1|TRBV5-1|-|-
TGCGCCAGCAGCTTGTGGAATTTGAACACTGAAGCTTTCTTT
CASSLWNLNTEAFF
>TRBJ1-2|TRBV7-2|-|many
TGTGCCAGCAGCGGGGGTTCGACCGGCTACACCTTC
CASSGGSTGYTF
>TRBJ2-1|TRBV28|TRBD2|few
TGTGCCAGCAGTTCCCTCGTGGTAGCGGGAGGGCCTTACAATGAGCAGTTCTTC
CASSSLVVAGGPYNEQFF
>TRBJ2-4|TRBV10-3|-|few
TGTGCCATCAGTGAGGGGCCCCTAACCGGGAACATTCAGTACTTC
CAISEGPLTGNIQYF
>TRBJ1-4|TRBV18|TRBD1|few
TGTGCCAGCTCACCGGACAGGGCTGCAACTAATGAAAAACTGTTTTTT
CASSPDRAATNEKLFF
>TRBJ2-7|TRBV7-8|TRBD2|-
TGTGCCAGCAGCTTAATAGCGGGAGTCTCGGGTGAGCACTACTTC
CASSLIAGVSGEHYF
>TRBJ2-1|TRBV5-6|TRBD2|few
TGTGCCAGCAGCATGACTAGCGGGAGGGTAAACAATGAGCAGTTCTTC
CASSMTSGRVNNEQFF
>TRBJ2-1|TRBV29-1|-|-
TGCAGCGTTACCAGCGTAACCTACAATGAGCAGTTCTTC
CSVTSVTYNEQFF
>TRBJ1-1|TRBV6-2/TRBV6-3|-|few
TGTGCCAGCAGTTACGGCTCAGGGCGGAACACTGAAGCTTTCTTT
CASSYGSGRNTEAFF
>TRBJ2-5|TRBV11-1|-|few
TGTGCCAGCAGCCTTACCACAGGGTTGGCCCAAGAGACCCAGTACTTC
CASSLTTGLAQETQYF
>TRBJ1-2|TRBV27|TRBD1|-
TGTGCCAGCAGCCCGGGACAGGGGGTAGGTGGCTACACCTTC
CASSPGQGVGGYTF
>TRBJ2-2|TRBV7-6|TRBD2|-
TGTGCCAGCAGCGTTCTAGCGGGACACACCGGGGAGCTGTTTTTT
CASSVLAGHTGELFF
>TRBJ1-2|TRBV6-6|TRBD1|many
TGTGCCAGCAGTTCGGTAGACAGGGTCGGCTACACCTTC
CASSSVDRVGYTF
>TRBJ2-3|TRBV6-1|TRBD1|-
TGTGCCAGCAGTGACGATAACAGGGGGTATACGCAGTATTTT
CASSDDNRGYTQYF
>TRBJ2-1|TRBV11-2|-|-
TGTGCCAGCAGCTTAGATTGGTCAGGGGACGAGCAGTTCTTC
CASSLDWSGDEQFF
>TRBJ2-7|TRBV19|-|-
TGTGCCAGTAGCCCGATGGCGGGGCCCTACGAGCAGTACTTC
CASSPMAGPYEQYF
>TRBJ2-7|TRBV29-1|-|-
TGCAGCGTTACTCAAGGAGGGGTTCACGACGAGCAGTACTTC
CSVTQGGVHDEQYF
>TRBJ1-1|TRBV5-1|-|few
TGCGCCAGCAGCTTGGAAGGGGTTCGGCACACTGAAGCTTTCTTT
CASSLEGVRHTEAFF
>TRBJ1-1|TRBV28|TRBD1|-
TGTGCCAGCAGTTCCCCCACCCGGGACAGGGATGATTTCTTT
CASSSPTRDRDDFF
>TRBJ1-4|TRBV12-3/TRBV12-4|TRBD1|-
TGTGCCAGCAGTTGGGGACAGGGACCGTGGGAAAAACTGTTTTTT
CASSWGQGPWEKLFF
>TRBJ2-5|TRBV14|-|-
TGTGCCAGCAGCGAGGCCTGGCTAGCCAACCAAGAGACCCAGTACTTC
CASSEAWLANQETQYF
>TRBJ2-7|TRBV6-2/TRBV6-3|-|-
TGTGCCAGCAGTGTTAGGGAAGCCTACGAGCAGTACTTC
CASSVREAYEQYF
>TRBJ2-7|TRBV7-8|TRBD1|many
TGTGCCAGCAGCGATGGGACAGGGATCTACGAGCAGTACTTC
CASSDGTGIYEQYF
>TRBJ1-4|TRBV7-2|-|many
TGTGCCAGCAGACAAGGGGGGAGTGGTGAAAAACTGTTTTTT
CASRQGGSGEKLFF
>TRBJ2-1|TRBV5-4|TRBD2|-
TGTGCCAGCAGCCCATGGACTAGCGCTGAGCAGTTCTTC
CASSPWTSAEQFF
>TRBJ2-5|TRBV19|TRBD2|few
TGTGCCAGTAGTATGGAGATAGAACTAGCGGGAGGGCCAGAGACCCAGTACTTC
CASSMEIELAGGPETQYF
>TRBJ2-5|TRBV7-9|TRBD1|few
TGTGCCAGCAGCCCCGATCCCGGACAGGACCAAGAGACCCAGTACTTC
CASSPDPGQDQETQYF
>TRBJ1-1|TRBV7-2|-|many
TGTGCCAGCAGGGCTGGCGGGGGCACTGAAGCTTTCTTT
CASRAGGGTEAFF
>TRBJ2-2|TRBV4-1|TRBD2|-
TGCGCCAGCAGCCAAGATGCGGGGGGAGGCGGGGAGCTGTTTTTT
CASSQDAGGGGELFF
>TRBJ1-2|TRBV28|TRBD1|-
TGTGCCAGCAGTTCCGGACAGGGAAACGCCTATGGCTACACCTTC
CASSSGQGNAYGYTF
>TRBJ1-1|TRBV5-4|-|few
TGTGCCAGCAGCATATACCTGACAGAGAACACTGAAGCTTTCTTT
CASSIYLTENTEAFF
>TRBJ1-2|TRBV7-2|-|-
TGTGCCAGCAGCTTGATCAACGGTGGCTACACCTTC
CASSLINGGYTF
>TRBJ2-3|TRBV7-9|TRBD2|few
TGTGCCAGCAGCTCGAACACCGGGACTAGCGGGCACACAGATACGCAGTATTTT
CASSSNTGTSGHTDTQYF
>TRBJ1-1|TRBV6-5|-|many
TGTGCCAGCGGGGGTTACACTGAAGCTTTCTTT
CASGGYTEAFF